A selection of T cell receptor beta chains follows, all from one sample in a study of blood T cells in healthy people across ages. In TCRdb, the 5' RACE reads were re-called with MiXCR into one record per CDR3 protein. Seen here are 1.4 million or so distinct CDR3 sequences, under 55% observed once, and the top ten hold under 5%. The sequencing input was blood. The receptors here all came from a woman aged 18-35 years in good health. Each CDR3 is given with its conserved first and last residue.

CDR3 protein: CASTYPTGSYEQYF
J gene: TRBJ2-7
V gene: TRBV23-1

CDR3 protein: CASSYVTRPFGEQYF
J gene: TRBJ2-7
V gene: TRBV6-2/TRBV6-3

CDR3 protein: CASSQDGGDGTDTQYF
J gene: TRBJ2-3
V gene: TRBV4-3

CDR3 protein: CASSPGGLAGGHETQYF
J gene: TRBJ2-5
V gene: TRBV7-2

CDR3 protein: CANSMFYGYTF
J gene: TRBJ1-2
V gene: TRBV7-9

CDR3 protein: CASSPGGLGTEAFF
J gene: TRBJ1-1
V gene: TRBV28

CDR3 protein: CASSLGRRGLGNYGYTF
J gene: TRBJ1-2
V gene: TRBV5-1

CDR3 protein: CASSPDGGGGSFTDTQYF
J gene: TRBJ2-3
V gene: TRBV7-8

CDR3 protein: CASSYPIYITERGQLHEQYF
J gene: TRBJ2-7
V gene: TRBV6-5

CDR3 protein: CSARDGQGAVGGYTF
J gene: TRBJ1-2
V gene: TRBV20-1

CDR3 protein: CASSVGGTHAGEKLFF
J gene: TRBJ1-4
V gene: TRBV9

CDR3 protein: CAISTVRQHTQYF
J gene: TRBJ2-3
V gene: TRBV10-3

CDR3 protein: CASSKGSSAGRYATQYF
J gene: TRBJ2-3
V gene: TRBV12-3/TRBV12-4

CDR3 protein: CASSLVSGGPRETQYF
J gene: TRBJ2-5
V gene: TRBV5-1

CDR3 protein: CAGKRARSSNEQYF
J gene: TRBJ2-5
V gene: TRBV5-8

CDR3 protein: CASSANVVSYNEQFF
J gene: TRBJ2-1
V gene: TRBV7-2

CDR3 protein: CSAWKRGRADTQYF
J gene: TRBJ2-3
V gene: TRBV20-1

CDR3 protein: CASRLGQGITEAFF
J gene: TRBJ1-1
V gene: TRBV6-5